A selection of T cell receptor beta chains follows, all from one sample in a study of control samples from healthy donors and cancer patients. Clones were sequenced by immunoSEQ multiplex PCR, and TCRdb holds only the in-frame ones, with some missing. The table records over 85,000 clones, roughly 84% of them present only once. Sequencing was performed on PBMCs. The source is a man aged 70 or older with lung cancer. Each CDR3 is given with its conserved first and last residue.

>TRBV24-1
CATSVPGVAVNEQFF
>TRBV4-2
CASSQEWGATSYEQYF
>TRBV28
CASTSPGDSGLEQYF
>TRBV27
CASSRSYNEQFF
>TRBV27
CASGRPQHF
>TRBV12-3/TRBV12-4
CASSYRGGHEQYF
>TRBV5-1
CASSTTGDRVATQYF
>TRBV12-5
CASGLAPGQGYEQYF
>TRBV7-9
CASSPKDSIMNTEAFF
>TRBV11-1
CASSSLGATSTDTQYF
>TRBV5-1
CASSRDSSNTGELFF
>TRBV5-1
CASNLAGARTEAFF
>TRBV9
CASSVGQGYSPLHF
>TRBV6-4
CASSVRNTDTQYF
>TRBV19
CASSRLGDTQYF
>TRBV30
CAWGQPTGLPEAFF